This entry describes one T cell receptor beta chain. Its specificity is not known. The same CDR3 is also encoded by other DNA sequences in this sample. The test was conducted at deep level. The table came from immunoSEQ multiplex PCR; TCRdb's copy has only in-frame clones and leaves some out. The sample shows roughly 1 million clones, roughly 75% of them seen only once. These data originate in a study of shared clonotypes between healthy human individuals. Germline V gene data show CDR1 as SGHDN and CDR2 as FVKESK. V was trimmed by 1 base and J by 4 bases, leaving 10 bases between them. The CDR3 spans 15 residues. Whole-study findings and limits: A generally larger estimated richness was seen in naive subsets than in memory subsets.

Sequencing was performed on memory CD4+ T cells sorted from blood. Subset meaning: CD45RA-negative fraction. The origin of this receptor is a man aged 18 to 29 in good health. The chain uses TRBV14 and TRBJ2-2, with D perhaps matching TRBD1 (5 bases). CDR3 DNA: TGTGCCAGCAGCCAAGGCCAGGGATTCACCGGGGAGCTGTTTTTT. Translated: CASSQGQGFTGELFF. The entire variable domain, with the rest obtained from reference TRBV14 and TRBJ2-2, is as follows: EAGVTQFPSHSVIEKGQTVTLRCDPISGHDNLYWYRRVMGKEIKFLLHFVKESKQDESGMPNNRFLAERTGGTYSTLKVQPAELEDSGVYFCASSQGQGFTGELFFGEGSRLTVL.